The clone carrying this T cell receptor (beta chain) was detected a few times. The target antigen is unknown. The PCR ran on 60 Vbeta and 13 Jbeta primers. Sequencing used immunoSEQ multiplex PCR; TCRdb keeps in-frame clones, though not all of them. This table holds approximately 130,000 clones, around 80% found once. J was trimmed by 2 bases and V by 7 bases; bases with no gene match: 8. This CDR3 is built from 15 residues. In germline, CDR1 is SNHLY, CDR2 FYNNEI. This record comes from a study of cytomegalovirus exposure and HLA in healthy donors. Findings of the study overall: Later analysis suggested links between common viral pathogens and several top significant clusters. One later analysis reportedly identified an Asian-associated ancestry cluster that showed fewer N-insertions than the roughly 720-donor mean. Accurate prediction of most subjects' HLA-A and HLA-B alleles from TCR beta sequences was reported.

The TCR comes from a female donor in good health and CMV-seropositive. Sequenced material: PBMCs. V gene TRBV2 combines with J gene TRBJ2-7, with 10 bases that match TRBD2. CDR3 amino acids: CASKRIAGGPYEQYF. The CDR3 DNA follows: TGTGCCAGCAAAAGAATAGCGGGGGGACCCTACGAGCAGTACTTC.